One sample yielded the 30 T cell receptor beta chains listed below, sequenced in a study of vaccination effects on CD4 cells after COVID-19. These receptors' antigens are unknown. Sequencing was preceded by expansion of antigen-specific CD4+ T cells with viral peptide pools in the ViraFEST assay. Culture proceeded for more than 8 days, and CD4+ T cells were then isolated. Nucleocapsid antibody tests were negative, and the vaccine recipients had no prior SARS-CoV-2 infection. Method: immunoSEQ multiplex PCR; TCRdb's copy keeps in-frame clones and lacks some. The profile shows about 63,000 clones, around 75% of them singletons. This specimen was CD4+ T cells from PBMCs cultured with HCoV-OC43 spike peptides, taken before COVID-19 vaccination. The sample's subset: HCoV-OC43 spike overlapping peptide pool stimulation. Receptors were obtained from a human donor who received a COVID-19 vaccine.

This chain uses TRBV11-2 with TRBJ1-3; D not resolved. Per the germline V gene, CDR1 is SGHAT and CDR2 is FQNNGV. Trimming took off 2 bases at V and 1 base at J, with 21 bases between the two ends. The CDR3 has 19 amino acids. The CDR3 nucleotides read TGTGCCAGCAGCTTATTGGGCCTTCAAGCGTTTCGGTCTGGAAACACCATATATTTT. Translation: CASSLLGLQAFRSGNTIYF.

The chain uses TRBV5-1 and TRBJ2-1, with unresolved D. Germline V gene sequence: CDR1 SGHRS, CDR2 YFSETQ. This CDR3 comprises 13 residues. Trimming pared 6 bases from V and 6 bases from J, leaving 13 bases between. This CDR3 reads CASNEGPGNEQFF. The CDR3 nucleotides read TGCGCCAGCAACGAAGGGCCGGGCAATGAGCAGTTCTTC.

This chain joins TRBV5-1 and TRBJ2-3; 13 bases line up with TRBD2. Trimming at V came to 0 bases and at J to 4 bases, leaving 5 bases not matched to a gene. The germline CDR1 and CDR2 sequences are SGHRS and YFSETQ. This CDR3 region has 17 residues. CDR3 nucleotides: TGCGCCAGCAGCTTGGCCACTAGCGGGGGGGCCGCAGATACGCAGTATTTT. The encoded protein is CASSLATSGGAADTQYF.

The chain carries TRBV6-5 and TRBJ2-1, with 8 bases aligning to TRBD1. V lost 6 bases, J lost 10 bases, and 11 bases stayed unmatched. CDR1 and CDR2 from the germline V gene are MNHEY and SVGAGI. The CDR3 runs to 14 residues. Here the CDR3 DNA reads TGTGCCAGCAGACGGGGACAGGCTTCTAAGGAGCAGTTCTTC. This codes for CASRRGQASKEQFF.

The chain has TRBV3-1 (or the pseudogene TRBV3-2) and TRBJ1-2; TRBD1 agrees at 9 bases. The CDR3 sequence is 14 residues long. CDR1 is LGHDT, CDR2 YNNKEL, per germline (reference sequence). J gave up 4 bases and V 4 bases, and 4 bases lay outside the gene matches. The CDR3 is CASSPGQGAYGYTF. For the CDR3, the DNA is TGTGCCAGCAGCCCGGGACAGGGAGCCTATGGCTACACCTTC.

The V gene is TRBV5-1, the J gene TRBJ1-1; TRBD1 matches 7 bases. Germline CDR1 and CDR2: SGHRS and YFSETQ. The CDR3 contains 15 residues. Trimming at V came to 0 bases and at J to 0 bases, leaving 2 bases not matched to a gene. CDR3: CASSLAGGMNTEAFF. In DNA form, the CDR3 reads TGCGCCAGCAGCTTGGCAGGGGGAATGAACACTGAAGCTTTCTTT.

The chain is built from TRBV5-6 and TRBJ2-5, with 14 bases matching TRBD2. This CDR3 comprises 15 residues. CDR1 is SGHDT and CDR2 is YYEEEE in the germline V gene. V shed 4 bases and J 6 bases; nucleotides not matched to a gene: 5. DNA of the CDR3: TGTGCCAGCAGCATGACTAGCGGGGGGGCGAAGACCCAGTACTTC. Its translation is CASSMTSGGAKTQYF.

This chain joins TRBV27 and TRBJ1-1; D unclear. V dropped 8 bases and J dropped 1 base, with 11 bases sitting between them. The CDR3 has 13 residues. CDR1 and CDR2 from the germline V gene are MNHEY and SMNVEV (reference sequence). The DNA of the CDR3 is TGTGCCAGCCGAATCAGGTGGAACACTGAAGCTTTCTTT. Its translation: CASRIRWNTEAFF.

DNA of the CDR3: TGCGCCAGCAGCTTGGCTTCACCACAGGGTAGTTATGGCTACACCTTC. It specifies CASSLASPQGSYGYTF. The rearrangement joins TRBV5-1 to TRBJ1-2, with D perhaps matching TRBD1 (6 bases). The CDR3 covers 16 residues. Trimming took off 0 bases at V and 5 bases at J, with 17 bases between the two ends. Germline CDR1 reads SGHRS; CDR2 reads YFSETQ. Drawing the rest from reference TRBV5-1 and TRBJ1-2, the complete variable domain is KAGVTQTPRYLIKTRGQQVTLSCSPISGHRSVSWYQQTPGQGLQFLFEYFSETQRNKGNFPGRFSGRQFSNSRSEMNVSTLELGDSALYLCASSLASPQGSYGYTFGSGTRLTVV.

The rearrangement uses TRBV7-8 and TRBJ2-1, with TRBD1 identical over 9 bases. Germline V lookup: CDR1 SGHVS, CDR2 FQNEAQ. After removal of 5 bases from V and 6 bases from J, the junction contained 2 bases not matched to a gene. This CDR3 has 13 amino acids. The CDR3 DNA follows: TGTGCCAGCAGCCGGGACAGGGTCAATGAGCAGTTCTTC. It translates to CASSRDRVNEQFF.

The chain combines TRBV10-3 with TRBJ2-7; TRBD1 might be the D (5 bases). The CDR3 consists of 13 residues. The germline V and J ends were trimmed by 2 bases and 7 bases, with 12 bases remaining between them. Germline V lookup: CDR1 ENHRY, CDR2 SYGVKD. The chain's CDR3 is CAISETGPLEQYV. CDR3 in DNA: TGTGCCATCAGTGAGACAGGTCCGCTTGAGCAGTACGTC.

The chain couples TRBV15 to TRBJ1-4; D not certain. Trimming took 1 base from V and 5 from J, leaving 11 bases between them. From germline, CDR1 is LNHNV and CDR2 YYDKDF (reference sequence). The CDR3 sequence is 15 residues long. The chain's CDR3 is CATSRGRSANEKLFF. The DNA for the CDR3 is TGTGCCACCAGCAGAGGTCGCAGCGCAAATGAAAAACTGTTTTTT.

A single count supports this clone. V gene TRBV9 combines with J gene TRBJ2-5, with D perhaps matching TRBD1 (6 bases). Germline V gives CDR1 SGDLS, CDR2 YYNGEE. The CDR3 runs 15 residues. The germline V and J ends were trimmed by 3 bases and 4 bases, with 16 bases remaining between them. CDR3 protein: CASSGEQGMGETQYF. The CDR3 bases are TGTGCCAGCAGCGGGGAACAGGGTATGGGAGAGACCCAGTACTTC.

The DNA of the CDR3 is TGTGCCAGCAGCCGCGTGGGACTAGCGGGGGACGATTTTAGCTCCTACAATGAGCAGTTCTTC. Translated, it gives CASSRVGLAGDDFSSYNEQFF. The rearrangement links TRBV4-2 to TRBJ2-1, with 14 bases identical to TRBD2. Germline V gene lookup returns CDR1 LGHNA and CDR2 YNFKEQ. The CDR3 spans 21 residues. The trim removed 4 bases at V and 0 bases at J, leaving 14 bases unmatched.

CDR3 sequence: CASSYAQGAKGEQYV. The CDR3 DNA follows: TGTGCCAGCAGTTACGCACAAGGCGCGAAGGGTGAGCAGTACGTC. The chain links TRBV6-6 to TRBJ2-7, with D unclear. Germline-derived CDR1 and CDR2 are MNHNY and SVGAGI (reference sequence). The V gene lost 2 bases and the J gene lost 7 bases, with 18 bases spanning the gap. The CDR3 has 15 residues.

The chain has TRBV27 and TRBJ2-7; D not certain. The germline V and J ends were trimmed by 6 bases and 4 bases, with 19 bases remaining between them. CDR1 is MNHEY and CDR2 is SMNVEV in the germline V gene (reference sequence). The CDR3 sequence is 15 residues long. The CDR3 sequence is CASSPTATLTYEQYV. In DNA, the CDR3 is TGTGCCAGCAGCCCTACAGCCACCCTCACGTACGAGCAGTACGTC.

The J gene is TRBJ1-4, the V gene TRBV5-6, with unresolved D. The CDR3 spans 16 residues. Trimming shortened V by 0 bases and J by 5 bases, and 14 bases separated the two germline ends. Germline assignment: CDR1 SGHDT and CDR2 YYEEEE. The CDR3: CASSLVGEPTNEKLFF. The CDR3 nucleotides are TGTGCCAGCAGCTTGGTCGGCGAGCCTACAAATGAAAAACTGTTTTTT.

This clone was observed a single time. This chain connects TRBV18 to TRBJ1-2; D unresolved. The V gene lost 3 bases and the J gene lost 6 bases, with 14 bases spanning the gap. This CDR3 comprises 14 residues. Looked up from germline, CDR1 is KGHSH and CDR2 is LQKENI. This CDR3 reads CASSPDAGPHGYTF. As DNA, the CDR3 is TGTGCCAGCTCACCTGACGCCGGTCCCCATGGCTACACCTTC.

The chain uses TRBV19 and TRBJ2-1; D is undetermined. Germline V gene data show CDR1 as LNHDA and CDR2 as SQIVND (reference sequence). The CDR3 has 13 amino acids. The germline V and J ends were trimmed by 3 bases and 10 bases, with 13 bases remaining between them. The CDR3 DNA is TGTGCCAGTAGTATTCTGCCCCCCCAAGAGCAGTTCTTC. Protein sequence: CASSILPPQEQFF. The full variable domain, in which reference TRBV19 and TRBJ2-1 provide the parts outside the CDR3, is DGGITQSPKYLFRKEGQNVTLSCEQNLNHDAMYWYRQDPGQGLRLIYYSQIVNDFQKGDIAEGYSVSREKKESFPLTVTSAQKNPTAFYLCASSILPPQEQFFGPGTRLTVL.

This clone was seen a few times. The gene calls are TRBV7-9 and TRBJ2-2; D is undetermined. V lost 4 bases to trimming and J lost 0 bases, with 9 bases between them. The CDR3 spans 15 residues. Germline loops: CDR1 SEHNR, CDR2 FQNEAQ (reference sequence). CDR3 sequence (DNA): TGTGCCAGCAGCTCTGTAGGAGCGAACACCGGGGAGCTGTTTTTT. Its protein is CASSSVGANTGELFF.

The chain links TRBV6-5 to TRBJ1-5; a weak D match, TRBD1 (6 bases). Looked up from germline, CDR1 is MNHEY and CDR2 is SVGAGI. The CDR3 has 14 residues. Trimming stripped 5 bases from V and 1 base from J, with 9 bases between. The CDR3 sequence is CASSHDRSNQPQHF. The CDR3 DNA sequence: TGTGCCAGCAGTCACGACAGGAGCAATCAGCCCCAGCATTTT.

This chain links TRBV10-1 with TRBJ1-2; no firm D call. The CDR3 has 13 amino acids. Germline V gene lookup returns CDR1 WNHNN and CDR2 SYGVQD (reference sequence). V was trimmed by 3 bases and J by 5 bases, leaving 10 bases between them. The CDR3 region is CASSEADGYGYTF. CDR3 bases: TGCGCCAGCAGTGAAGCGGACGGATATGGCTACACCTTC.

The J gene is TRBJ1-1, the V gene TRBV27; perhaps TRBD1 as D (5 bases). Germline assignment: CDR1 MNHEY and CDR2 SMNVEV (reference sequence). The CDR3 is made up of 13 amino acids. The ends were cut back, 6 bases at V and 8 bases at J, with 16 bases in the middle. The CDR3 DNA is TGTGCCAGCAGCCCTCCAGGGTTCGGGGAAGCTTTCTTT. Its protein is CASSPPGFGEAFF.

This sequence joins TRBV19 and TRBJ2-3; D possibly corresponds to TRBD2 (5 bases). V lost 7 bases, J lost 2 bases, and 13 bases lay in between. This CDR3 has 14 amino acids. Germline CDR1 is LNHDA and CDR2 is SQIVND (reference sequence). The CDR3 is CASTDGVYTDTQYF. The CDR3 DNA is TGTGCCAGTACGGACGGGGTTTACACAGATACGCAGTATTTT.

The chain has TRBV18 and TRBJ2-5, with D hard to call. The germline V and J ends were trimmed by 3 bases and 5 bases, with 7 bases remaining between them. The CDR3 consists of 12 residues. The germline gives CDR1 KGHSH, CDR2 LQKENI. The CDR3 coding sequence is TGTGCCAGCTCACCCGCGACGGAGACCCAGTACTTC. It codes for CASSPATETQYF. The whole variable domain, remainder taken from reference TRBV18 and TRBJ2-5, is NAGVMQNPRHLVRRRGQEARLRCSPMKGHSHVYWYRQLPEEGLKFMVYLQKENIIDESGMPKERFSAEFPKEGPSILRIQQVVRGDSAAYFCASSPATETQYFGPGTRLLVL.

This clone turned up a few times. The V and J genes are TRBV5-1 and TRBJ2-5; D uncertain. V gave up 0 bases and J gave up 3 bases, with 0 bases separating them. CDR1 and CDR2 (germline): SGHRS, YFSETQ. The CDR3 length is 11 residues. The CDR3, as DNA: TGCGCCAGCAGCTTGGAAGAGACCCAGTACTTC. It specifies CASSLEETQYF.

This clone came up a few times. The CDR3 coding sequence is TGTGCCAGCAGTGAAGGCCCAGGGGGCAACACTGAAGCTTTCTTT. It translates to CASSEGPGGNTEAFF. V usage is TRBV25-1 and J usage is TRBJ1-1, with 8 bases that match TRBD1. CDR1 is MGHDK and CDR2 is SYGVNS in the germline V gene. The CDR3 spans 15 residues. The V gene end was trimmed by 2 bases and the J gene end by 2 bases; junction bases not matched to a gene: 4. Complete variable domain (other parts from reference TRBV25-1 and TRBJ1-1): EADIYQTPRYLVIGTGKKITLECSQTMGHDKMYWYQQDPGMELHLIHYSYGVNSTEKGDLSSESTVSRIRTEHFPLTLESARPSHTSQYLCASSEGPGGNTEAFFGQGTRLTVV.

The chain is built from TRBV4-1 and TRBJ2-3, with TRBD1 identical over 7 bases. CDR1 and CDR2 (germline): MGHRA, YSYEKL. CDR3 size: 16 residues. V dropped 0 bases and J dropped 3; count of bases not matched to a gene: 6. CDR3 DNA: TGCGCCAGCAGCCAAGATACGGAACAGGGGACAGATACGCAGTATTTT. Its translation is CASSQDTEQGTDTQYF.

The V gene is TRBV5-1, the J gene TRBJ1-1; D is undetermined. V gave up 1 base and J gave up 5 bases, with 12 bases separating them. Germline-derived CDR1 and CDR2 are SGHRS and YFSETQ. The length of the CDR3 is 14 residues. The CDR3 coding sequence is TGCGCCAGCAGCTTGCGGGGTAGAGGGACTGAAGCTTTCTTT. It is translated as CASSLRGRGTEAFF.

The CDR3 sequence: CASSLAGYANQPQHF. CDR3 nucleotides: TGTGCCAGCAGCTTAGCAGGGTACGCCAATCAGCCCCAGCATTTT. V and J are TRBV7-6 and TRBJ1-5; D gene ambiguous. The CDR3 totals 15 residues. The germline gives CDR1 SGHVS, CDR2 FNYEAQ. The ends were cut back, 0 bases at V and 3 bases at J, with 9 bases in the middle.